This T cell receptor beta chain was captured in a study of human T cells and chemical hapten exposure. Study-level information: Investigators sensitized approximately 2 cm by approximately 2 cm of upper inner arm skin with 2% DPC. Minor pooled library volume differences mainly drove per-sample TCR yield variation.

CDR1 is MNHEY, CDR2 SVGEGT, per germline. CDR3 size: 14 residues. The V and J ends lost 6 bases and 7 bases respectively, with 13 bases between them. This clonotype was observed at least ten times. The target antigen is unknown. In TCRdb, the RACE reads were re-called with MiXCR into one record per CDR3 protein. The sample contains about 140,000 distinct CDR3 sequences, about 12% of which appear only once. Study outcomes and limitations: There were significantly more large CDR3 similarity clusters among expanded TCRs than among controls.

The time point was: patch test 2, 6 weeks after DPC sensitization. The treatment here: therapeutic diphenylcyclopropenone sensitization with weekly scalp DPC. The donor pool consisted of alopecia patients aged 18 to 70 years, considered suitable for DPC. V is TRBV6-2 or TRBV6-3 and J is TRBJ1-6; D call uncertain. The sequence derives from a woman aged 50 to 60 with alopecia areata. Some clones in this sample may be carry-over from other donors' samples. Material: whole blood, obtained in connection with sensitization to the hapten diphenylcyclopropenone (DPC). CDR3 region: CASSVSGPNSPLHF. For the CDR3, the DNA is TGTGCCAGCAGCGTTAGCGGACCCAATTCACCCCTCCACTTT.